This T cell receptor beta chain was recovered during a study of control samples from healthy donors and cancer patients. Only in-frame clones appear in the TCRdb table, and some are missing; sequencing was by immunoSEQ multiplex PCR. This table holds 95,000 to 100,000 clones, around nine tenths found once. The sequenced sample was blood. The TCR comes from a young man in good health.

As DNA, the CDR3 is TGCGCCAGCAGCCAAGGGACAGGGAGGTCCTATAATTCACCCCTCCACTTT. This codes for CASSQGTGRSYNSPLHF. This chain connects TRBV4-1 to TRBJ1-6; 8 bases fit TRBD1. V dropped 1 base and J dropped 1; count of bases not matched to a gene: 3. Germline CDR1 reads MGHRA; CDR2 reads YSYEKL. This CDR3 comprises 17 residues.